The 2 T cell receptor beta chains presented below share a single source sample, sequenced in a study of human T cells and chemical hapten exposure. TCRdb recomputed calls from the RACE reads with MiXCR, one row per CDR3 protein. In the table there are fewer than 90,000 distinct CDR3 sequences, about 6.6% of which are singletons. Regarding time point: patch test 2, 6 weeks after DPC sensitization. Treatment given: therapeutic diphenylcyclopropenone sensitization with weekly scalp DPC. This material consisted of whole blood, taken in connection with sensitization to the hapten diphenylcyclopropenone (DPC). All receptors come from a woman in her 30s with alopecia areata. Some clones in this sample may be carry-over from other donors' samples.

This clonotype was recorded at least ten times. The genes are TRBV10-3 and TRBJ2-6; D unclear. The ends were cut back, 10 bases at V and 1 base at J, with 11 bases in the middle. Germline V gene sequence: CDR1 ENHRY, CDR2 SYGVKD. There are 14 residues in the CDR3. The CDR3 sequence: CATSSSSGANVLTF. The DNA for the CDR3 is TGTGCCACCTCTAGTTCGTCTGGGGCCAACGTCCTGACTTTC.

V gene TRBV7-9 combines with J gene TRBJ2-7; D call uncertain. V lost 5 bases and J lost 4, with 21 bases in between. The germline gives CDR1 SEHNR, CDR2 FQNEAQ (reference sequence). The CDR3 length is 16 residues. In nucleotides, the CDR3 is TGTGCCAGCAGCCCACCGTCGGCCCTAGTGACTTACGAGCAGTACTTC. Amino acid sequence: CASSPPSALVTYEQYF. Complete variable domain (other parts from reference TRBV7-9 and TRBJ2-7): DTGVSQNPRHKITKRGQNVTFRCDPISEHNRLYWYRQTLGQGPEFLTYFQNEAQLEKSRLLSDRFSAERPKGSFSTLEIQRTEQGDSAMYLCASSPPSALVTYEQYFGPGTRLTVT.